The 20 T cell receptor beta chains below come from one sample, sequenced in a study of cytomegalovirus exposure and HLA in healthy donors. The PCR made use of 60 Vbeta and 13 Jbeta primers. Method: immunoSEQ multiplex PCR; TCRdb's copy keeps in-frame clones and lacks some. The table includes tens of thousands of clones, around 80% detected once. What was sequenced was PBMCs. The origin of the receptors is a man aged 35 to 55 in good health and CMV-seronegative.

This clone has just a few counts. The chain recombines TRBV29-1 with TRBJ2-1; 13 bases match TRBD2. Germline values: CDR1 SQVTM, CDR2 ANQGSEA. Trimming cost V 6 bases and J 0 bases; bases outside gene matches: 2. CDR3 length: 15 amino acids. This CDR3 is CSVRTSGSSYNEQFF. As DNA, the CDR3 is TGCAGCGTCCGGACTAGCGGGAGCTCCTACAATGAGCAGTTCTTC.

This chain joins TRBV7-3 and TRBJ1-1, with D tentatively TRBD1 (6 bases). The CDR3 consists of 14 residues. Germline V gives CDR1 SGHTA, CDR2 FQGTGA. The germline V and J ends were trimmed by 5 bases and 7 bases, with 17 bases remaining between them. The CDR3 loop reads CASSPNTDSLEAFF. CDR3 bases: TGTGCCAGCAGCCCAAATACGGACAGCCTTGAAGCTTTCTTT.

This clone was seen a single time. CDR3 protein: CASSVGWSKSEQYF. The CDR3 coding sequence is TGTGCCAGCAGCGTAGGGTGGAGCAAGTCCGAGCAGTACTTC. The rearrangement joins TRBV9 to TRBJ2-7; D is uncertain. The germline V gene encodes CDR1 SGDLS and CDR2 YYNGEE. The CDR3 extends over 14 amino acids. V dropped 0 bases and J dropped 6 bases, with 13 bases sitting between them.

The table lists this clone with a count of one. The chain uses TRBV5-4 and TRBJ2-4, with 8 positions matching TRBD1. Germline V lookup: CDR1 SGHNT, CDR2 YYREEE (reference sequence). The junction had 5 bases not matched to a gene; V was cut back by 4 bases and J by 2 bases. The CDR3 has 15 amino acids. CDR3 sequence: CASSPTGGTKNIQYF. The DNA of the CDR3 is TGTGCCAGCAGCCCCACAGGGGGAACCAAAAACATTCAGTACTTC.

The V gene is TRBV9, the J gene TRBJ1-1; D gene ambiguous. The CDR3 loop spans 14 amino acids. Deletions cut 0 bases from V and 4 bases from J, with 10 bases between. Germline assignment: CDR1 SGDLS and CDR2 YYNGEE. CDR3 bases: TGTGCCAGCAGCGTAGGAATCGTCGGCACTGAAGCTTTCTTT. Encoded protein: CASSVGIVGTEAFF.

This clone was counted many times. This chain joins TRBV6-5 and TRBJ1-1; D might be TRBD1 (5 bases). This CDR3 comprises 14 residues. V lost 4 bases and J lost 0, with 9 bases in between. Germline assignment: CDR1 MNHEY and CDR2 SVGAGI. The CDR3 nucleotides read TGTGCCAGCAGTTTCGGACAAGTGAACACTGAAGCTTTCTTT. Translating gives CASSFGQVNTEAFF.

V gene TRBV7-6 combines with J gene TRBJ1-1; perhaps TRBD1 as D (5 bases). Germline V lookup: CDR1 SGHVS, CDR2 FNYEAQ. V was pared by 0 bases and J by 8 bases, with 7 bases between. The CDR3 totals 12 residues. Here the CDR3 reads CASSLATAEAFF. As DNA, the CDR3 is TGTGCCAGCAGCTTAGCGACAGCAGAAGCTTTCTTT.

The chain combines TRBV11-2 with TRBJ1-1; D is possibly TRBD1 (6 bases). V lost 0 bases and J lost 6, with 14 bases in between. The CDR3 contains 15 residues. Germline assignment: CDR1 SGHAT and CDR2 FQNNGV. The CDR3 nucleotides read TGTGCCAGCAGCTTAGAAGGGACAATTTTGGCTGAAGCTTTCTTT. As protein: CASSLEGTILAEAFF.

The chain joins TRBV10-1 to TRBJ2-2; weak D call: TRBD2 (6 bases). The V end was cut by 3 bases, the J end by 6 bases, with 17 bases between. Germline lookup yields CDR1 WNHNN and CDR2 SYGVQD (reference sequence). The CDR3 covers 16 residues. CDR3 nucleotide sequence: TGCGCCAGCAGTGAATTAGCGGACCCGTCGGCCGGGGAGCTGTTTTTT. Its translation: CASSELADPSAGELFF.

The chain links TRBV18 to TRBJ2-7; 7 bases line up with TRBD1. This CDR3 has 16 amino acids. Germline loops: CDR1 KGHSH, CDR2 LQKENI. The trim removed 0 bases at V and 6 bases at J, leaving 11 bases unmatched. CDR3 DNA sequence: TGTGCCAGCTCACCACCGTGGGACAGTGGTTCCGGCGAGCAGTACTTC. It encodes CASSPPWDSGSGEQYF.

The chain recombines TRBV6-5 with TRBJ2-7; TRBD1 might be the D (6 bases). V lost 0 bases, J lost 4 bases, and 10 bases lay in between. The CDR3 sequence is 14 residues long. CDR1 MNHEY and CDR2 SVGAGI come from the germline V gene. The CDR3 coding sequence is TGTGCCAGCAGTTACTCGGCAGGGGTTTACGAGCAGTACTTC. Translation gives CASSYSAGVYEQYF.

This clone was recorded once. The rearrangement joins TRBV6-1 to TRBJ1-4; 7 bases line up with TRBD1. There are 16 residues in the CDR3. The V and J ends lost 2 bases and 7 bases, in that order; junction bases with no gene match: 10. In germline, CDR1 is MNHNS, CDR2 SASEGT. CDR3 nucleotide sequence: TGTGCCAGCAGTGAACGGAGACAGGGTGGCGGTGAAAAACTGTTTTTT. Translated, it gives CASSERRQGGGEKLFF.

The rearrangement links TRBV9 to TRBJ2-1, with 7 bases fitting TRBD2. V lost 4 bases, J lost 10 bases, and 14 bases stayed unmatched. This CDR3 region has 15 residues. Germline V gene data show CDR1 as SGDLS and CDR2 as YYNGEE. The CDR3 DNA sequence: TGTGCCAGCAGCCCCTGGGCGGGAGCGGGGTCAGAGCAGTTCTTC. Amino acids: CASSPWAGAGSEQFF.

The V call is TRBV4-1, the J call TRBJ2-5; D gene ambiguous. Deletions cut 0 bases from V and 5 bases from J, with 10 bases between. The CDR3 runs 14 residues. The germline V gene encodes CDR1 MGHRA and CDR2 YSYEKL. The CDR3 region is CASSQDSGWETQYF. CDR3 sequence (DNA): TGCGCCAGCAGCCAAGATTCGGGTTGGGAGACCCAGTACTTC.

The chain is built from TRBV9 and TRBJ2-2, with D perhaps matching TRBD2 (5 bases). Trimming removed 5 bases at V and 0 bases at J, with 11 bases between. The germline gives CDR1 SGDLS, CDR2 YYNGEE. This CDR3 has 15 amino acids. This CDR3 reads CASRRDQTNTGELFF. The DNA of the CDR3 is TGTGCCAGCAGGAGGGATCAGACGAACACCGGGGAGCTGTTTTTT. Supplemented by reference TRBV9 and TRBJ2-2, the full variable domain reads DSGVTQTPKHLITATGQRVTLRCSPRSGDLSVYWYQQSLDQGLQFLIQYYNGEERAKGNILERFSAQQFPDLHSELNLSSLELGDSALYFCASRRDQTNTGELFFGEGSRLTVL.

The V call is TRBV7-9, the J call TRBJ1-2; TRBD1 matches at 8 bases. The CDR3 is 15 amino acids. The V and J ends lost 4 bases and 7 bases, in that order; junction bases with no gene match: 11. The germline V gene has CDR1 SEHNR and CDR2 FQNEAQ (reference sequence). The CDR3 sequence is CASSSAGGTGRGYTF. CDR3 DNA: TGTGCCAGCAGCTCAGCAGGGGGCACGGGTCGTGGCTACACCTTC.

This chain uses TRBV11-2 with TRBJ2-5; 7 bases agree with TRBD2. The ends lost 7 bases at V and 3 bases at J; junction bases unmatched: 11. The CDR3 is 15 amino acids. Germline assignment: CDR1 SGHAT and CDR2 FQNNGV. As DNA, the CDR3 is TGTGCCAGCAAGGCTGAGGCGGGGGTTAAAGAGACCCAGTACTTC. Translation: CASKAEAGVKETQYF.

The DNA for the CDR3 is TGTGCCAGCAGTTTAAGCACCTACTATGGCTACACCTTC. Encoded protein: CASSLSTYYGYTF. The V and J genes are TRBV27 and TRBJ1-2; no clear D. Trimming removed 2 bases from V and 3 bases from J, with 7 bases in between. This CDR3 is 13 amino acids long. In germline, CDR1 is MNHEY, CDR2 SMNVEV (reference sequence).

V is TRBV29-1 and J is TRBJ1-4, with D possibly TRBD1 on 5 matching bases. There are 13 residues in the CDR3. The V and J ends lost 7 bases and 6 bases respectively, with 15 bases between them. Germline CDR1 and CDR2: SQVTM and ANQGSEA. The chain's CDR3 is CSAATDLYEKLFF. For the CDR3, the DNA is TGCAGCGCCGCGACAGATTTATATGAAAAACTGTTTTTT.

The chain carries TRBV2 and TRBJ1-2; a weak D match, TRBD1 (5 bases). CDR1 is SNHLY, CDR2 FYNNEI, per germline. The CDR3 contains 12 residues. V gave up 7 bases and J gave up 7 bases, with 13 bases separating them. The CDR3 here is CASMRGSGGYTF. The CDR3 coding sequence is TGTGCCAGCATGCGGGGGTCAGGTGGCTACACCTTC.